The 2 T cell receptor beta chains listed next were all sequenced from one sample in a study of neurological immune-mediated disorders. The time point: technical triplicate 1. TCRdb re-derived calls from the 5' RACE reads in MiXCR, one entry per CDR3 protein. Of about 38,000 distinct CDR3 sequences in the sample, roughly 10% were seen once. The sequencing sample was made of PBMCs. The receptors come from a man aged 55 to 70 with HTLV-1-associated myelopathy (HAM/TSP).

This clonotype was counted at least ten times. J is TRBJ2-7 and V is TRBV5-1, with a tentative D call TRBD1 (6 bases). The V gene's germline CDR1 is SGHRS and CDR2 YFSETQ. This CDR3 is 14 amino acids long. V shed 0 bases and J shed 5 bases, with 12 bases lying between them. CDR3 nucleotide sequence: TGCGCCAGCAGCTTGGAGGACAGTTGGGACGAGCAGTACTTC. Translation gives CASSLEDSWDEQYF.

This clonotype was observed a few times. CDR3 protein: CASSVQWGSAENTIYF. The CDR3 DNA sequence: TGTGCCAGCAGTGTCCAGTGGGGCTCAGCCGAAAACACCATATATTTT. This chain joins TRBV6-1 and TRBJ1-3; maybe TRBD1 (5 bases). The CDR3 loop spans 16 amino acids. V was trimmed by 4 bases and J by 6 bases, leaving 19 bases between them. In germline, CDR1 is MNHNS, CDR2 SASEGT.